The 27 T cell receptor beta chains reported below all come from one sample, sequenced in a study of blood T cell repertoires in COVID-19. TCRdb keeps only in-frame clones here, not all; method: immunoSEQ multiplex PCR. The table has around 400,000 clones, about nine tenths seen once; the top ten hold about 0.78%. The sample taken for sequencing was PBMCs or T cells enriched from blood (not recorded which). The receptors come from a woman in her thirties or forties who had been exposed to COVID-19.

The chain uses TRBV5-1 and TRBJ2-6; D might be TRBD2 (5 bases). The CDR3 runs to 19 residues. Per the germline V gene, CDR1 is SGHRS and CDR2 is YFSETQ. The V end lost 0 bases, the J end lost 0 bases, and 16 bases lay between the germline ends. The CDR3 region is CASSLEPLSGNSGANVLTF. CDR3 in DNA: TGCGCCAGCAGCTTGGAGCCCCTGAGCGGAAACTCTGGGGCCAACGTCCTGACTTTC. The variable domain in full, with the rest retrieved from reference TRBV5-1 and TRBJ2-6, is KAGVTQTPRYLIKTRGQQVTLSCSPISGHRSVSWYQQTPGQGLQFLFEYFSETQRNKGNFPGRFSGRQFSNSRSEMNVSTLELGDSALYLCASSLEPLSGNSGANVLTFGAGSRLTVL.

The chain uses TRBV2 and TRBJ2-4; 8 nucleotides match TRBD1. The CDR3 covers 16 residues. The J segment lost 9 bases and the V segment lost 3 bases, leaving 13 bases of the junction unmatched. Germline CDR1 reads SNHLY; CDR2 reads FYNNEI. CDR3 residues: CASSEWQGAGFSIQYF. DNA for the CDR3: TGTGCCAGCAGTGAGTGGCAGGGGGCAGGTTTTAGCATTCAGTACTTC.

The J gene is TRBJ2-7, the V gene TRBV7-9; 13 positions match TRBD2. CDR3 size: 14 residues. J gave up 6 bases and V 4 bases, and 3 bases lay outside the gene matches. Germline CDR1 and CDR2: SEHNR and FQNEAQ (reference sequence). CDR3 sequence reads: CASSSGLAGAEQYF. In DNA form, the CDR3 reads TGTGCCAGCAGCTCAGGACTAGCGGGGGCCGAGCAGTACTTC.

The chain employs TRBV19 and TRBJ2-7; 8 positions agree with TRBD2. V lost 3 bases and J lost 3; bases outside the gene matches: 4. The CDR3 is 14 amino acids. CDR1 is LNHDA and CDR2 is SQIVND in the germline V gene (reference sequence). The CDR3: CASSMGGGFYEQYF. Here the CDR3 DNA reads TGTGCCAGTAGTATGGGCGGGGGGTTCTACGAGCAGTACTTC.

The chain has TRBV13 and TRBJ1-1, with 7 bases fitting TRBD1. Looked up from germline, CDR1 is PRHDT and CDR2 is FYEKMQ (reference sequence). The length of the CDR3 is 16 residues. J gave up 2 bases and V 3 bases, and 9 bases lay outside the gene matches. The CDR3: CASSFFSRGVNTEAFF. CDR3 DNA sequence: TGTGCCAGCAGCTTCTTTTCCAGGGGGGTTAACACTGAAGCTTTCTTT.

The rearrangement links TRBV5-1 to TRBJ2-2; 9 bases match TRBD2. J was trimmed by 2 bases and V by 0 bases; bases with no gene match: 2. The CDR3 spans 16 residues. Germline assignment: CDR1 SGHRS and CDR2 YFSETQ. In DNA form, the CDR3 reads TGCGCCAGCAGCTTGGGTCTAGCGGGAAACACCGGGGAGCTGTTTTTT. Translation: CASSLGLAGNTGELFF.

This rearrangement joins TRBV10-3 to TRBJ2-2; D gene unclear. Germline loops: CDR1 ENHRY, CDR2 SYGVKD. The CDR3 consists of 15 residues. Trimming pared 2 bases from V and 5 bases from J, leaving 12 bases between. The CDR3: CAISEIEHWTGELFF. The CDR3, as DNA: TGTGCCATCAGTGAGATCGAGCACTGGACCGGGGAGCTGTTTTTT.

The genes are TRBV5-1 and TRBJ2-5; tentatively, D is TRBD2 (6 bases). The V and J ends lost 0 bases and 2 bases respectively, with 11 bases between them. CDR1 and CDR2 from the germline V gene are SGHRS and YFSETQ. This CDR3 has 15 amino acids. The CDR3 DNA sequence: TGCGCCAGCAGCTTGGTTTTTAGCGGACAAGAGACCCAGTACTTC. As protein: CASSLVFSGQETQYF.

The rearrangement joins TRBV7-9 to TRBJ1-4; a possible D gene is TRBD1 (6 bases). Germline-derived CDR1 and CDR2 are SEHNR and FQNEAQ (reference sequence). This CDR3 is 16 amino acids long. V shed 5 bases and J shed 0 bases, with 13 bases lying between them. In DNA form, the CDR3 reads TGTGCCAGCAGCACCGACAGGCTTGCAACTAATGAAAAACTGTTTTTT. Translating it yields CASSTDRLATNEKLFF. Filled out from reference TRBV7-9 and TRBJ1-4, the complete variable domain reads DTGVSQNPRHKITKRGQNVTFRCDPISEHNRLYWYRQTLGQGPEFLTYFQNEAQLEKSRLLSDRFSAERPKGSFSTLEIQRTEQGDSAMYLCASSTDRLATNEKLFFGSGTQLSVL.

The gene calls are TRBV7-3 and TRBJ1-6; 10 bases match TRBD1. CDR1 and CDR2 from the germline V gene are SGHTA and FQGTGA. CDR3 length: 15 amino acids. V lost 5 bases and J lost 7; bases outside the gene matches: 5. Here the CDR3 reads CASSRLGQGNSPLHF. Written as DNA, the CDR3 is TGTGCCAGCAGCAGACTGGGACAGGGGAATTCACCCCTCCACTTT.

This clone was picked up a small number of times. The rearrangement uses TRBV11-2 and TRBJ1-6; TRBD1 matches 8 bases. The CDR3 has 17 residues. V lost 1 base, J lost 7 bases, and 9 bases stayed unmatched. Germline V gives CDR1 SGHAT, CDR2 FQNNGV. The CDR3 region is CASSLGNRGAKNSPLHF. The CDR3 DNA is TGTGCCAGCAGCTTAGGAAACAGGGGGGCCAAGAATTCACCCCTCCACTTT. The full variable domain, in which reference TRBV11-2 and TRBJ1-6 provide the parts outside the CDR3, is EAGVAQSPRYKIIEKRQSVAFWCNPISGHATLYWYQQILGQGPKLLIQFQNNGVVDDSQLPKDRFSAERLKGVDSTLKIQPAKLEDSAVYLCASSLGNRGAKNSPLHFGNGTRLTVT.

This chain connects TRBV2 to TRBJ2-2; 7 bases are a match to TRBD2. Germline assignment: CDR1 SNHLY and CDR2 FYNNEI. There are 19 residues in the CDR3. With 3 bases clipped from V and 1 base from J, the junction kept 14 bases outside the gene matches. In nucleotides, the CDR3 is TGTGCCAGCAGTGAGGCCTTTCGCGGGAGAGTAAGGAACACCGGGGAGCTGTTTTTT. Translating gives CASSEAFRGRVRNTGELFF.

The V call is TRBV5-6, the J call TRBJ1-4; 7 positions agree with TRBD1. The CDR3 is 16 residues long. The V segment lost 1 base and the J segment 2 bases; nucleotides outside the gene matches: 5. Germline CDR1 is SGHDT and CDR2 is YYEEEE. CDR3: CASSLTGVGTNEKLFF. Here the CDR3 DNA reads TGTGCCAGCAGCTTGACAGGGGTCGGCACTAATGAAAAACTGTTTTTT.

The chain is built from TRBV24-1 and TRBJ2-1; 10 bases align to TRBD1. CDR1 is KGHDR, CDR2 SFDVKD, per germline. The CDR3 spans 19 residues. J was trimmed by 3 bases and V by 4 bases; bases with no gene match: 14. The CDR3 loop is CATSEATFGGQGIYNEQFF. In DNA form, the CDR3 reads TGTGCCACCAGTGAAGCGACTTTCGGGGGACAGGGGATCTACAATGAGCAGTTCTTC.

V gene TRBV7-3 combines with J gene TRBJ2-3, with 9 bases fitting TRBD2. V was clipped by 6 bases and J by 3 bases; unmatched bases: 4. The germline V gene encodes CDR1 SGHTA and CDR2 FQGTGA. The CDR3 has 14 amino acids. The CDR3 loop reads CASRREGRTDTQYF. The CDR3, as DNA: TGTGCCAGCAGGCGGGAGGGCAGGACAGATACGCAGTATTTT.

This rearrangement joins TRBV3-1 (or the pseudogene TRBV3-2) to TRBJ2-3, with 8 bases fitting TRBD1. This CDR3 is built from 16 residues. The germline V gene has CDR1 LGHDT and CDR2 YNNKEL (reference sequence). The trim removed 0 bases at V and 6 bases at J, leaving 8 bases unmatched. This CDR3 is CASSQDPTGVGDTQYF. Written as DNA, the CDR3 is TGTGCCAGCAGCCAAGATCCGACAGGGGTAGGGGATACGCAGTATTTT.

V usage is TRBV18 and J usage is TRBJ1-2, with D perhaps matching TRBD1 (6 bases). Trimming left V 2 bases short and J 6 bases short, with 10 bases between. This CDR3 region has 13 residues. The germline V gene has CDR1 KGHSH and CDR2 LQKENI. Here the CDR3 DNA reads TGTGCCAGCTCACCATCAGGGGTCAATGGCTACACCTTC. Encoded protein: CASSPSGVNGYTF.

The genes are TRBV30 and TRBJ2-2; TRBD2 aligns across 11 bases. This CDR3 comprises 15 residues. The V gene's germline CDR1 is GTSNPN and CDR2 SVGIG (reference sequence). V dropped 1 base and J dropped 5; count of bases not matched to a gene: 3. CDR3 nucleotide sequence: TGTGCCTGGAGTGGCTCTAGCGGGAGGACCGGGGAGCTGTTTTTT. Protein product: CAWSGSSGRTGELFF.

The chain couples TRBV9 to TRBJ1-2; the D gene is possibly TRBD1 (5 bases). The CDR3 has 12 residues. The germline V gene encodes CDR1 SGDLS and CDR2 YYNGEE. Deletions cut 5 bases from V and 7 bases from J, with 12 bases between. This CDR3 is CASRDNWSGYTF. CDR3 DNA: TGTGCCAGCAGGGACAATTGGAGTGGCTACACCTTC.

The CDR3 spells CAISQQGDGGYTF. The CDR3 DNA follows: TGTGCCATCAGCCAGCAGGGGGACGGTGGCTACACCTTC. The V call is TRBV10-3, the J call TRBJ1-2; 7 bases agree with TRBD1. J lost 7 bases, V lost 6 bases, and 8 bases had no gene match. The CDR3 is 13 residues long. Germline V gene data show CDR1 as ENHRY and CDR2 as SYGVKD.

This clone is a singleton in its sample. V is TRBV19 and J is TRBJ1-6, with 9 positions matching TRBD1. The germline gives CDR1 LNHDA, CDR2 SQIVND (reference sequence). Trimming cost V 9 bases and J 10 bases; bases outside gene matches: 10. This CDR3 comprises 14 residues. The CDR3 DNA is TGTGCCAGCGAACGGGGGGACAGGGTCTCACCCCTCCACTTT. This sequence encodes CASERGDRVSPLHF.

V usage is TRBV11-3 and J usage is TRBJ2-2; tentatively, D is TRBD2 (5 bases). Germline values: CDR1 SGHNT, CDR2 YENEEA. Trimming left V 8 bases short and J 9 bases short, with 16 bases between. CDR3 length equals 13 residues. The CDR3 bases are TGTGCCAGCTCAACTAGGAGTGGTCGGGAGCTGTTTTTT. It translates to CASSTRSGRELFF.

This rearrangement joins TRBV5-1 to TRBJ1-1; tentative D call: TRBD1 (6 bases). Trimming shortened V by 3 bases and J by 1 base, and 7 bases separated the two germline ends. CDR3 length: 13 amino acids. CDR1 is SGHRS, CDR2 YFSETQ, per germline. The chain's CDR3 is CASSSGQNTEAFF. The CDR3 DNA reads as TGCGCCAGCAGCTCGGGACAGAACACTGAAGCTTTCTTT.

V is TRBV2 and J is TRBJ1-2; possible D gene TRBD1, 6 bases. This CDR3 region has 14 residues. The V and J ends lost 5 bases and 8 bases respectively, with 18 bases between them. The germline CDR1 and CDR2 sequences are SNHLY and FYNNEI. The CDR3 here is CASSQDRILWGYTF. The CDR3 nucleotides are TGTGCCAGCAGTCAAGACAGGATTCTATGGGGCTACACCTTC.

The rearrangement joins TRBV12-3 or TRBV12-4 to TRBJ2-5; 11 positions match TRBD1. J was trimmed by 14 bases and V by 4 bases; bases with no gene match: 9. CDR3 size: 13 residues. This CDR3 reads CASSSPGQGEKYF. The CDR3 DNA follows: TGTGCCAGCAGTTCCCCGGGACAGGGGGAAAAATACTTC.

The chain joins TRBV6-5 to TRBJ2-3; the match to TRBD2 covers 7 bases. CDR3 length equals 15 residues. CDR1 is MNHEY and CDR2 is SVGAGI in the germline V gene. The J segment lost 0 bases and the V segment lost 0 bases, leaving 0 bases of the junction unmatched. The CDR3 loop reads CASSYSRGSTDTQYF. The CDR3 coding sequence is TGTGCCAGCAGTTACTCGCGGGGGAGCACAGATACGCAGTATTTT.

V and J are TRBV29-1 and TRBJ1-1; TRBD1 might be the D (6 bases). The CDR3 covers 14 residues. V was shortened by 6 bases and J by 1 base, with 15 bases between the two germline ends. Germline loops: CDR1 SQVTM, CDR2 ANQGSEA. The CDR3 reads CSVHRALGNTEAFF. The CDR3 region has the DNA TGCAGCGTCCACAGGGCGTTGGGGAACACTGAAGCTTTCTTT.